Given below is one T cell receptor beta chain in context. Its antigen remains unknown. Compared with germline, one end of the junction differs, possibly owing to a read error. Three rounds of nested PCR, following a modified ARM-PCR protocol, produced the TCRbeta library. TCRdb analysed the multiplex PCR reads with MiXCR anew, one entry per CDR3 protein. The sample has over 85,000 distinct CDR3 sequences, nearly 85% seen once. This sample is drawn from a study of tumor and adjacent non-tumor tissue in lung cancer. Study at large: The cohort had about a dozen adenocarcinoma, 2 squamous cell and 1 small cell patients.

Study-wide results and limits: Shorter survival was associated with higher TCR diversity in tumors.

RNA was extracted from bulk tissue without any cell sorting. Germline assignment: CDR1 SQVTM and CDR2 ANQGSEA. The CDR3 totals 13 residues. Input material: lung tumor tissue. The receptor was isolated from a man aged 70-80 years with non-small cell lung cancer. The rearrangement joins TRBV29-1 to TRBJ1-1, with D unresolved. CDR3 sequence: CSVGTEGYTEAFF. The DNA of the CDR3 is TGCAGCGTTGGCACGGAAGGGTACACCGAAGCTTTCTTT.